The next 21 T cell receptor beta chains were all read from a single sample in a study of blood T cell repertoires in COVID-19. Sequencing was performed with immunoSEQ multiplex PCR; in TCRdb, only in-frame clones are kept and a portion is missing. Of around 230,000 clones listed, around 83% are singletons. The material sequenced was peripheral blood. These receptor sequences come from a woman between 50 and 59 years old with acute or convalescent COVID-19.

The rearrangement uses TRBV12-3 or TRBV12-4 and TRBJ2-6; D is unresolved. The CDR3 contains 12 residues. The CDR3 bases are TGTGCGTGCGCCTCTGGGGCCAACGTCCTGACTTTC. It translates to CACASGANVLTF.

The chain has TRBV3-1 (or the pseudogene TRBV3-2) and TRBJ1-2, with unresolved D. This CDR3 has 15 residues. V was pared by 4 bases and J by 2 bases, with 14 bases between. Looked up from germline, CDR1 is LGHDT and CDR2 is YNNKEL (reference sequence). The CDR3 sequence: CASSRAGLTNYGYTF. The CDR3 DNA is TGTGCCAGCAGCCGAGCCGGACTCACAAACTATGGCTACACCTTC.

The CDR3 loop reads CASPRRDGPSYEQYF. CDR3 nucleotides: TGTGCCAGCCCCCGGCGCGATGGGCCCTCCTACGAGCAGTACTTC. The chain joins TRBV21-1 to TRBJ2-7; the table gives TRBD1 as D, unverified against the DNA. TRBV21-1 is tagged as a pseudogene. The CDR3 length is 15 residues.

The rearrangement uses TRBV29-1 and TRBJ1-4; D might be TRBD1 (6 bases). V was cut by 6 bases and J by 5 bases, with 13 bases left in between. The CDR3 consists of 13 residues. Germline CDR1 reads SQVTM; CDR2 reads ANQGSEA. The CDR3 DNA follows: TGCAGCGTCCCGGACAGCCACAATGAAAAACTGTTTTTT. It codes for CSVPDSHNEKLFF.

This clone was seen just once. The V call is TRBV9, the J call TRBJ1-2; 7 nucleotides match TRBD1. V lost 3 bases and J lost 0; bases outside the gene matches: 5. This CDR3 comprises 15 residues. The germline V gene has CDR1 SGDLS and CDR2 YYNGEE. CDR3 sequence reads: CASSGKQGSNYGYTF. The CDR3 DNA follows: TGTGCCAGCAGCGGAAAACAGGGGTCTAACTATGGCTACACCTTC.

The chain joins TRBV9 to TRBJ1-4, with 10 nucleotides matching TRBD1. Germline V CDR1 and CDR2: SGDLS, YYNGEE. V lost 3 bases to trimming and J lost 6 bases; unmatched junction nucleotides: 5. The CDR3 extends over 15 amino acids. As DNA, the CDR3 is TGTGCCAGCAGCGCTTGGGGGACAGGGGATGAAAAACTGTTTTTT. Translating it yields CASSAWGTGDEKLFF.

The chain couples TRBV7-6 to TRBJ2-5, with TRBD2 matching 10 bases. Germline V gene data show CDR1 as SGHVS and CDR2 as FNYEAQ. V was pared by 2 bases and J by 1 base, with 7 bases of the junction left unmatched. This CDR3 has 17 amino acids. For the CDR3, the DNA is TGTGCCAGCAGCTTAAAGGATAGCGGGAGGACCCAAGAGACCCAGTACTTC. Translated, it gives CASSLKDSGRTQETQYF. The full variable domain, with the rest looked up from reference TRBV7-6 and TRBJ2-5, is GAGVSQSPRYKVTKRGQDVALRCDPISGHVSLYWYRQALGQGPEFLTYFNYEAQQDKSGLPNDRFSAERPEGSISTLTIQRTEQRDSAMYRCASSLKDSGRTQETQYFGPGTRLLVL.

CDR3 nucleotides: TGTGCCAGCAGCTCAGTGAAGGGGGCGGGCACTGAAGCTTTCTTT. Amino acid sequence: CASSSVKGAGTEAFF. The chain uses TRBV5-6 and TRBJ1-1, with 7 bases identical to TRBD1. V dropped 3 bases and J dropped 4; count of bases not matched to a gene: 9. CDR1 and CDR2 from the germline V gene are SGHDT and YYEEEE. This CDR3 comprises 15 residues.

The CDR3 region is CASSIQGGHQPQHF. The CDR3 DNA follows: TGTGCCAGCAGCATACAGGGGGGTCATCAGCCCCAGCATTTT. The gene calls are TRBV5-6 and TRBJ1-5; 8 bases are shared with TRBD1. V gave up 4 bases and J gave up 5 bases; unmatched junction bases: 5. Germline V gene lookup returns CDR1 SGHDT and CDR2 YYEEEE. This CDR3 comprises 14 residues.

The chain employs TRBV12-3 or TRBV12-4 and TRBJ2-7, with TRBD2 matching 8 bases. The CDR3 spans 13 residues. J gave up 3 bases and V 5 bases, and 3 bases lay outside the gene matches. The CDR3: CASSPGGVYEQYF. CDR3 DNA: TGTGCCAGCAGTCCGGGAGGGGTCTACGAGCAGTACTTC.

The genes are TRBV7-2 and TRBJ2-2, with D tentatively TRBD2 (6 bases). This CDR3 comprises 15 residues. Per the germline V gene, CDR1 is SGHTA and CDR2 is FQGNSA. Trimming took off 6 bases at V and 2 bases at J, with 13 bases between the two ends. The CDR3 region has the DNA TGTGCCAGCAGGCGGGGTAACAGCAACACCGGGGAGCTGTTTTTT. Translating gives CASRRGNSNTGELFF.

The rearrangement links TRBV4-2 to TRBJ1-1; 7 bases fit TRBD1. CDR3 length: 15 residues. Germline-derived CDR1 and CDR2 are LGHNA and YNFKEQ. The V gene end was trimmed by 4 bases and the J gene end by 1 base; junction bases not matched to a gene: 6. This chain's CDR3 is CASSRPGQWNTEAFF. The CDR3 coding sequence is TGTGCCAGCAGCCGACCGGGACAGTGGAACACTGAAGCTTTCTTT.

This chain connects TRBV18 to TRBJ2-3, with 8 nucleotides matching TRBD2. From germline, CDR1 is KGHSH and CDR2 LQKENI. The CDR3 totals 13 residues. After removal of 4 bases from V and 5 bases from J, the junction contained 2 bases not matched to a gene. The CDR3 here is CASSLREGDTQYF. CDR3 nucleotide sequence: TGTGCCAGCTCACTCCGGGAGGGAGATACGCAGTATTTT.

The CDR3 DNA follows: TGTGCCAGCAGCTTAGCGGGAGACCATGAGCAGTTCTTC. Residues: CASSLAGDHEQFF. The V call is TRBV11-3, the J call TRBJ2-1; the D gene is possibly TRBD2 (6 bases). This CDR3 region has 13 residues. Looked up from germline, CDR1 is SGHNT and CDR2 is YENEEA. Trimming stripped 1 base from V and 8 bases from J, with 9 bases between.

The CDR3 nucleotides are TGCGCCAGCAGCGAATACAGGGGGTCGAACACTGAAGCTTTCTTT. Translated, it gives CASSEYRGSNTEAFF. The V call is TRBV5-1, the J call TRBJ1-1; 8 bases match TRBD1. V shed 4 bases, J shed 1 base, and the junction held 6 bases outside the gene matches. Germline-derived CDR1 and CDR2 are SGHRS and YFSETQ. The CDR3 runs 15 residues. The full variable domain, in which reference TRBV5-1 and TRBJ1-1 provide the parts outside the CDR3, is KAGVTQTPRYLIKTRGQQVTLSCSPISGHRSVSWYQQTPGQGLQFLFEYFSETQRNKGNFPGRFSGRQFSNSRSEMNVSTLELGDSALYLCASSEYRGSNTEAFFGQGTRLTVV.

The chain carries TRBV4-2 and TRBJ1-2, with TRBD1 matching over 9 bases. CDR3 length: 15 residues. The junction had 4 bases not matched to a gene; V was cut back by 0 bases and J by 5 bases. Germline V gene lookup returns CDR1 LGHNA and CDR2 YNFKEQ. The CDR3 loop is CASSQESGQGYGYTF. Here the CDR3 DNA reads TGTGCCAGCAGCCAAGAATCAGGACAGGGGTATGGCTACACCTTC.

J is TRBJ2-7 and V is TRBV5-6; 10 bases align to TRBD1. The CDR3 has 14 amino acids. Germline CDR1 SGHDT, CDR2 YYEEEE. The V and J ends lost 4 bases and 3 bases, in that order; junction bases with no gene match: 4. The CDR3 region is CASSPRDRGYEQYF. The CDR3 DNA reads TGTGCCAGCAGCCCCCGGGACAGGGGCTACGAGCAGTACTTC.

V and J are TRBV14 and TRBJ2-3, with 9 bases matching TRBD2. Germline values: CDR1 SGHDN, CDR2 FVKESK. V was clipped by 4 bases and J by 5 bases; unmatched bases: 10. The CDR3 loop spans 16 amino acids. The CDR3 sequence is CASSPRVAGVGDTQYF. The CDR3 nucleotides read TGTGCCAGCAGCCCCCGGGTAGCGGGAGTTGGAGATACGCAGTATTTT.

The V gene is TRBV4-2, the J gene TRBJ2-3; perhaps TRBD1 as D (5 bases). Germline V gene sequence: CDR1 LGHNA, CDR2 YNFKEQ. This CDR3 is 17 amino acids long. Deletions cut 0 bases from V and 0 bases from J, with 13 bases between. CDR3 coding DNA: TGTGCCAGCAGCCAAGATTTCAGGGTGGGAAGCACAGATACGCAGTATTTT. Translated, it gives CASSQDFRVGSTDTQYF.

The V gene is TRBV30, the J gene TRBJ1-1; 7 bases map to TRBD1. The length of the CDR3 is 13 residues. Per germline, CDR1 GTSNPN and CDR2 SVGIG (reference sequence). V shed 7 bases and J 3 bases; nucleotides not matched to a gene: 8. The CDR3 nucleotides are TGTGCCTCATTAGGGACAGCCTACACTGAAGCTTTCTTT. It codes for CASLGTAYTEAFF.

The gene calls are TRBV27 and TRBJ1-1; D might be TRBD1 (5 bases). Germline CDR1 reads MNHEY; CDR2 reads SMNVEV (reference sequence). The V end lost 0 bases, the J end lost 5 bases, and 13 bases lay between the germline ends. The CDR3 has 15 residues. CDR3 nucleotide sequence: TGTGCCAGCAGTTTATCGGGCGGCGGGGGGACTGAAGCTTTCTTT. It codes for CASSLSGGGGTEAFF.